This TCR beta chain is drawn from a study of OX40 agonist ivuxolimab in advanced cancers. About the study: Patients received the agonistic anti-OX40 (CD134) antibody ivuxolimab. Two patients with cutaneous melanoma and one with hepatocellular carcinoma, three in total, showed partial responses. From roughly 20 to 90 years was the age range, with a mean of roughly 59 years, and over 80% were male. Regarding the study as a whole: Some nonresponders likewise displayed low normalized T-cell clonal expansion.

With respect to this clone: The antigen is undetermined.

Data came from immunoSEQ multiplex PCR; TCRdb stores just in-frame clones and leaves some out. This sample has 65,000 to 80,000 clones; 70% to 90% occur once, and the top ten carry 10% to 15%. Trimming shortened V by 1 base and J by 0 bases, and 18 bases separated the two germline ends. In germline, CDR1 is SGHNT, CDR2 YENEEA. This CDR3 is built from 18 residues. This sequence joins TRBV11-3 and TRBJ1-1, with D possibly being TRBD1 (5 bases). The sequence derives from an adult with an advanced solid tumor such as melanoma, head and neck, liver or kidney cancer. The sequenced sample was CD4+ or CD8+ T cells sorted from blood, obtained in a trial of the OX40 agonist ivuxolimab. The CDR3 sequence is CASSLGDPFHTMNTEAFF. The CDR3 DNA reads TGTGCCAGCAGCTTAGGGGACCCATTTCACACTATGAACACTGAAGCTTTCTTT.